The 10 T cell receptor beta chains presented below share a single source sample, sequenced in a study of breast tumors, draining lymph nodes, adjacent tissues. Each CDR3 protein is one row after TCRdb ran MiXCR on the multiplex PCR reads. Altogether approximately 20,000 distinct CDR3 sequences are present, approximately 51% being singletons, with the ten largest covering 7.5% to 9%. The source material was breast tumor tissue. The receptors originated from a female donor with breast cancer. Some clones in this sample may be carry-over from other donors' samples.

The chain links TRBV9 to TRBJ2-3; 10 bases line up with TRBD2. The CDR3 contains 18 residues. Trimming at V came to 3 bases and at J to 1 base, leaving 11 bases not matched to a gene. From germline, CDR1 is SGDLS and CDR2 YYNGEE. The CDR3 nucleotides are TGTGCCAGCAGCGCCTTTGTCCCCGGGACTAGCGGCACAGATACGCAGTATTTT. Its translation: CASSAFVPGTSGTDTQYF.

The chain recombines TRBV20-1 with TRBJ2-5, with D unresolved. This CDR3 has 13 residues. Trimming took 3 bases from V and 4 from J, leaving 12 bases between them. Per the germline V gene, CDR1 is DFQATT and CDR2 is SNEGSKA (reference sequence). The CDR3 DNA follows: TGCAGTGCTAGTGAGGTTCGGGTAGAGACCCAGTACTTC. It yields the protein CSASEVRVETQYF.

This clonotype was found once. The chain links TRBV6-2 or TRBV6-3 to TRBJ2-3; TRBD2 matches 12 bases. This CDR3 comprises 14 residues. CDR1 and CDR2 (germline): MNHEY, SVGEGT. Unmatched junction bases numbered 6, after V lost 10 bases and J lost 4 bases. The CDR3 is CAKKLAGGADTQYF. CDR3 bases: TGTGCCAAAAAACTAGCGGGAGGAGCAGATACGCAGTATTTT.

The chain is built from TRBV10-3 and TRBJ2-7, with TRBD2 identical over 15 bases. The germline gives CDR1 ENHRY, CDR2 SYGVKD. The trim removed 6 bases at V and 0 bases at J, leaving 6 bases unmatched. The CDR3 loop spans 17 amino acids. The CDR3 region has the DNA TGTGCCATCAGAAGGACTAGCGGGAGGGCCCACTCCTACGAGCAGTACTTC. This gives the protein CAIRRTSGRAHSYEQYF.

This clonotype was seen ten or more times. V gene TRBV10-3 combines with J gene TRBJ2-1; 14 nucleotides agree with TRBD2. V lost 7 bases, J lost 0 bases, and 8 bases stayed unmatched. CDR3 length equals 18 residues. CDR1 is ENHRY and CDR2 is SYGVKD in the germline V gene. The CDR3 reads CAIKPGLAGASSYNEQFF. The CDR3 DNA sequence: TGTGCCATCAAACCGGGACTAGCGGGGGCAAGCTCCTACAATGAGCAGTTCTTC.

This chain uses TRBV7-9 with TRBJ1-2, with D tentatively TRBD1 (5 bases). The germline V gene encodes CDR1 SEHNR and CDR2 FQNEAQ (reference sequence). Trimming left V 5 bases short and J 4 bases short, with 14 bases between. The CDR3 extends over 14 amino acids. The CDR3 protein is CASSPGTPSYGYTF. The CDR3 DNA follows: TGTGCCAGCAGCCCAGGGACTCCGAGCTATGGCTACACCTTC.

V gene TRBV19 combines with J gene TRBJ1-2; D is unresolved. The CDR3 consists of 15 residues. CDR1 and CDR2 (germline): LNHDA, SQIVND (reference sequence). Between the trimmed V and J ends, which lost 4 bases and 0 bases, there was a span of 12 bases. The CDR3 bases are TGTGCCAGTAGTACCCAAGGCGAAGCTAACTATGGCTACACCTTC. Amino acids: CASSTQGEANYGYTF.

The chain combines TRBV29-1 with TRBJ2-1, with TRBD2 identical over 7 bases. Germline CDR1 reads SQVTM; CDR2 reads ANQGSEA. V trimming: 3 bases; J trimming: 8 bases; junction bases outside the gene matches: 10. The CDR3 length is 14 residues. Here the CDR3 DNA reads TGCAGCGTTGACCCTGGGGGAGGGCCCTATGAGCAGTTCTTC. Amino acids: CSVDPGGGPYEQFF.

This clonotype appeared many times. The CDR3 DNA sequence: TGCAGTGCTCCGATGGGGGCAGACCGAAACTATGGCTACACCTTC. This gives the protein CSAPMGADRNYGYTF. The chain couples TRBV20-1 to TRBJ1-2, with D perhaps TRBD1 (6 bases). The length of the CDR3 is 15 residues. Germline V gene data show CDR1 as DFQATT and CDR2 as SNEGSKA (reference sequence). V gave up 5 bases and J gave up 2 bases, with 18 bases separating them.

V gene TRBV29-1 combines with J gene TRBJ2-7; TRBD2 is a possible D gene (5 bases). The ends were cut back, 3 bases at V and 5 bases at J, with 11 bases in the middle. The CDR3 covers 12 residues. Germline CDR1 SQVTM, CDR2 ANQGSEA. The CDR3 DNA follows: TGCAGCGTTGATGACGGGGTTGACGAGCAGTACTTC. Translated, it gives CSVDDGVDEQYF.